Below, 13 T cell receptor beta chains from the same sample are listed, as sequenced in a study of T cells in Graves' hyperthyroidism and ophthalmopathy. RNA transcripts yielded amplified TCR beta CDR3 regions. An initial round of RT-PCR targeting the TCR CDR3 relied on the HTBI primer set. MiXCR, applied by TCRdb to the multiplex PCR reads, yields one record per CDR3 protein. The sample yields under 200,000 distinct CDR3 sequences, 9.4% seen once. Sequenced sample: blood. These receptors all come from a woman aged 18-29 years with Graves' hyperthyroidism that later progressed to Graves' ophthalmopathy.

Only one count was recorded for this clonotype. This may arise from a read error, as a much more abundant clone is one base away. The CDR3 sequence: CASSVGTGGWEQYF. For the CDR3, the DNA is TGTGCCAGCAGTGTCGGGACAGGGGGTTGGGAGCAGTACTTC. The rearrangement uses TRBV27 and TRBJ2-7; 11 bases match TRBD1. After removal of 5 bases from V and 7 bases from J, the junction contained 7 bases not matched to a gene. The CDR3 has 14 residues. Germline CDR1 reads MNHEY; CDR2 reads SMNVEV (reference sequence).

This clonotype was seen a few times. This rearrangement joins TRBV19 to TRBJ2-7; D gene unclear. The length of the CDR3 is 13 residues. Germline V CDR1 and CDR2: LNHDA, SQIVND (reference sequence). The ends were cut back, 3 bases at V and 0 bases at J, with 6 bases in the middle. CDR3 sequence: CASSMLDSYEQYF. The CDR3 nucleotides are TGTGCCAGTAGTATGTTGGACTCCTACGAGCAGTACTTC.

In its sample, this clonotype was seen many times. V gene TRBV6-1 combines with J gene TRBJ1-5, with unresolved D. With 6 bases removed from V and 0 bases from J, the gap between germline ends came to 12 bases. Germline lookup yields CDR1 MNHNS and CDR2 SASEGT. There are 15 residues in the CDR3. CDR3 sequence reads: CASRLSTYSNQPQHF. In DNA form, the CDR3 reads TGTGCCAGCAGATTATCAACTTATAGCAATCAGCCCCAGCATTTT.

This clonotype was seen many times. The DNA of the CDR3 is TGCGCCAGCAGCCCCAAGACAGGGACCGAGGAAGCTTTCTTT. This translates into CASSPKTGTEEAFF. V and J are TRBV5-1 and TRBJ1-1; 7 nucleotides line up with TRBD1. CDR3 length: 14 amino acids. The V and J ends lost 4 bases and 8 bases, in that order; junction bases with no gene match: 11. The germline CDR1 and CDR2 sequences are SGHRS and YFSETQ. The full variable domain, in which reference TRBV5-1 and TRBJ1-1 provide the parts outside the CDR3, is KAGVTQTPRYLIKTRGQQVTLSCSPISGHRSVSWYQQTPGQGLQFLFEYFSETQRNKGNFPGRFSGRQFSNSRSEMNVSTLELGDSALYLCASSPKTGTEEAFFGQGTRLTVV.

The sample holds many counts of this clonotype. The chain employs TRBV10-2 and TRBJ2-2; D uncertain. The CDR3 loop spans 17 amino acids. The ends were cut back, 0 bases at V and 1 base at J, with 12 bases in the middle. CDR1 and CDR2 (germline): WSHSY, SAAADI. The CDR3 reads CASSESKWDLNTGELFF. DNA for the CDR3: TGCGCCAGCAGTGAGTCTAAATGGGATTTGAACACCGGGGAGCTGTTTTTT.

This chain uses TRBV19 with TRBJ1-3; perhaps TRBD1 as D (5 bases). The V end was cut by 3 bases, the J end by 0 bases, with 15 bases between. The CDR3 sequence is 17 residues long. Per the germline V gene, CDR1 is LNHDA and CDR2 is SQIVND (reference sequence). CDR3 amino acids: CASSIGLGDFSGNTIYF. CDR3 DNA sequence: TGTGCCAGTAGTATCGGTTTAGGGGACTTCTCTGGAAACACCATATATTTT.

This clonotype was counted ten times or more. The chain uses TRBV18 and TRBJ1-4; TRBD1 is a possible D gene (5 bases). Germline CDR1 KGHSH, CDR2 LQKENI. Trimming left V 4 bases short and J 2 bases short, with 8 bases between. The CDR3 runs to 14 residues. This CDR3 is CASSQKGTNEKLFF. The CDR3 nucleotides read TGTGCCAGCTCACAAAAGGGGACTAATGAAAAACTGTTTTTT.

Many counts were recorded for this clonotype. This rearrangement joins TRBV6-1 to TRBJ1-1, with 10 bases matching TRBD1. The CDR3 spans 14 residues. Germline-derived CDR1 and CDR2 are MNHNS and SASEGT. J gave up 5 bases and V 5 bases, and 5 bases lay outside the gene matches. The CDR3 here is CASSWDRGDTEAFF. The CDR3 DNA is TGTGCCAGCAGTTGGGACAGGGGAGATACTGAAGCTTTCTTT.

The J gene is TRBJ1-5, the V gene TRBV9; D is unresolved. The V and J ends lost 0 bases and 5 bases respectively, with 6 bases between them. This CDR3 comprises 13 residues. Per the germline V gene, CDR1 is SGDLS and CDR2 is YYNGEE. In DNA, the CDR3 is TGTGCCAGCAGCGTAGCCCCAGATCAGCCCCAGCATTTT. Its translation: CASSVAPDQPQHF.

The CDR3 loop reads CASSQDRASGASTDTQYF. The CDR3 nucleotides read TGCGCCAGCAGCCAAGATCGGGCTAGCGGGGCTAGCACAGATACGCAGTATTTT. The chain joins TRBV4-1 to TRBJ2-3; 9 bases fit TRBD2. This CDR3 is built from 18 residues. V was clipped by 0 bases and J by 0 bases; unmatched bases: 7. CDR1 MGHRA and CDR2 YSYEKL come from the germline V gene.

This clonotype showed up many times. This rearrangement joins TRBV20-1 to TRBJ1-5; tentative D call: TRBD1 (5 bases). Trimming cost V 6 bases and J 6 bases, with 15 bases left between them. Germline V gene sequence: CDR1 DFQATT, CDR2 SNEGSKA (reference sequence). This CDR3 comprises 13 residues. Written as DNA, the CDR3 is TGCAGTGCCAACTCCAGGGTCGGTCAGCCCCAGCATTTT. Protein product: CSANSRVGQPQHF.

As for this clonotype: Just one base apart from a much larger clone, this may be a read error. V and J are TRBV19 and TRBJ1-1; possibly TRBD1 for D (6 bases). Germline values: CDR1 LNHDA, CDR2 SQIVND (reference sequence). V dropped 4 bases and J dropped 3 bases, with 12 bases sitting between them. This CDR3 is built from 14 residues. The CDR3 loop reads CASSSQGTHTEAFF. The CDR3 nucleotides read TGTGCCAGTAGTAGCCAGGGGACCCACACTGAAGCTTTCTTT.

The chain recombines TRBV12-3 or TRBV12-4 with TRBJ2-7; D ambiguous. V lost 6 bases and J 1 base, leaving 10 bases between the germline ends. The CDR3 totals 13 residues. The CDR3 protein is CASRLSLSYEQYF. The CDR3 DNA reads TGTGCCAGCAGGCTCTCCTTATCCTACGAGCAGTACTTC.